This T cell receptor beta chain is drawn from a study of blood T cells in healthy people across ages. This clonotype was seen a few times. As yet, its antigen is unknown. A second PCR, run for roughly 7 to 11 cycles, used a sample-barcoded 5' primer plus a J-beta primer mix. TCRdb passed the 5' RACE reads through MiXCR, listing each CDR3 protein once. The table includes hundreds of thousands of distinct CDR3 sequences, around two fifths detected once. Overall study results and limits: Estimates of diversity drawn from one million T cells were considered underestimates.

The clonotype was recovered from an elderly man in good health. The material sequenced was blood.

The CDR3 nucleotides read TGCAGTGCTAGAGACGCAGCGGGGGGTACAGATACGCAGTATTTT. This encodes CSARDAAGGTDTQYF. The rearrangement links TRBV20-1 to TRBJ2-3; 9 bases map to TRBD2. Per germline, CDR1 DFQATT and CDR2 SNEGSKA (reference sequence). Trimming removed 0 bases from V and 3 bases from J; junction bases left unmatched: 4. This CDR3 is built from 15 residues.